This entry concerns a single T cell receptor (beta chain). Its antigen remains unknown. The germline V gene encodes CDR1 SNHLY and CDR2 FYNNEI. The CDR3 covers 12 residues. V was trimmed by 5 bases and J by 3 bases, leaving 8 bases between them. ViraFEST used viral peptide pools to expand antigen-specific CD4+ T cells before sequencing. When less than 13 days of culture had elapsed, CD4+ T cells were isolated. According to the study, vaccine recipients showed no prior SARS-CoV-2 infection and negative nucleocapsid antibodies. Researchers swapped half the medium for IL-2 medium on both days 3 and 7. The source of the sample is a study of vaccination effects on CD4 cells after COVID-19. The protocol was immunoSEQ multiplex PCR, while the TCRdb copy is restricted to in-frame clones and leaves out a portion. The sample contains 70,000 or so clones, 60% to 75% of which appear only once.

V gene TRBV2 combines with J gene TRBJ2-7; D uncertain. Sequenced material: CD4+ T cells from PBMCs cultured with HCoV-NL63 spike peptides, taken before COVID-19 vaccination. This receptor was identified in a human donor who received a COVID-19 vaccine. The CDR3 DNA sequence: TGTGCCAGCAGTCGGGCCAGCTACGAGCAGTACGTC. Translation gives CASSRASYEQYV.